The 10 T cell receptor beta chains reported below all come from one sample, sequenced in a study of T cell repertoires in cytomegalovirus infection. TCRdb recomputed calls from the reads with MiXCR, one row per CDR3 protein. The repertoire includes under 850,000 distinct CDR3 sequences, 33% of them detected once, and roughly 20% sits in the top ten. These receptors are not linked to any known antigen. The specimen comprised cultured PBMCs, sampled from culture after CMV antigen stimulation. The receptors were sampled from a human donor in good health (CMV status not recorded). Some clones in this sample may be carry-over from other donors' samples.

This chain joins TRBV6-2 or TRBV6-3 and TRBJ2-5; no clear D. The CDR3 runs 14 residues. Germline V gene sequence: CDR1 MNHEY, CDR2 SVGEGT. The V gene lost 0 bases and the J gene lost 4 bases, with 9 bases spanning the gap. The CDR3 DNA reads TGTGCCAGCAGTTACTCTCAGCGAGGAGAGACCCAGTACTTC. This sequence encodes CASSYSQRGETQYF.

This clonotype has just a few counts. The chain is built from TRBV7-8 and TRBJ2-1, with 9 bases matching TRBD1. Germline lookup yields CDR1 SGHVS and CDR2 FQNEAQ. V was pared by 4 bases and J by 4 bases, with 8 bases of the junction left unmatched. The CDR3 consists of 16 residues. Written as DNA, the CDR3 is TGTGCCAGCAGCTCCACTCCCGGGACAGGGTACAATGAGCAGTTCTTC. The encoded protein is CASSSTPGTGYNEQFF.

This clonotype turned up a few times. CDR3 residues: CASSYSSPNQPQHF. The DNA for the CDR3 is TGTGCCAGCAGTTACTCCTCCCCTAATCAGCCCCAGCATTTT. The chain recombines TRBV6-6 with TRBJ1-5; D uncertain. This CDR3 is 14 amino acids long. From germline, CDR1 is MNHNY and CDR2 SVGAGI (reference sequence). V lost 0 bases to trimming and J lost 4 bases, with 7 bases between them.

This clonotype turned up a few times. The rearrangement joins TRBV6-2 or TRBV6-3 to TRBJ2-3; 13 bases line up with TRBD2. The germline V gene has CDR1 MNHEY and CDR2 SVGEGT. Trimming cost V 8 bases and J 5 bases; bases outside gene matches: 10. The CDR3 is 16 amino acids. Written as DNA, the CDR3 is TGTGCCAGCCATTCTCCGGGACTAGCGGGATTAGATACGCAGTATTTT. This gives the protein CASHSPGLAGLDTQYF.

The chain combines TRBV18 with TRBJ1-3, with D unresolved. This CDR3 has 14 residues. The V end lost 3 bases, the J end lost 0 bases, and 6 bases lay between the germline ends. Per germline, CDR1 KGHSH and CDR2 LQKENI. The CDR3 protein is CASSPASSGNTIYF. The CDR3 DNA reads TGTGCCAGCTCACCGGCAAGCTCTGGAAACACCATATATTTT.

The rearrangement uses TRBV11-2 and TRBJ2-1, with 7 nucleotides matching TRBD2. Germline CDR1 SGHAT, CDR2 FQNNGV. The junction had 13 bases not matched to a gene; V was cut back by 5 bases and J by 6 bases. The CDR3 totals 16 residues. The CDR3 is CASSRLPQRGLNEQFF. The CDR3 DNA follows: TGTGCCAGCAGCCGCTTGCCCCAGCGGGGACTCAATGAGCAGTTCTTC.

This clonotype appeared many times. The rearrangement joins TRBV7-6 to TRBJ1-4; possibly TRBD1 for D (5 bases). The CDR3 consists of 16 residues. Trimming cost V 1 base and J 4 bases, with 13 bases left between them. From germline, CDR1 is SGHVS and CDR2 FNYEAQ. The chain's CDR3 is CASSLGGRGSNEKLFF. CDR3 in DNA: TGTGCCAGCAGCTTAGGGGGTCGGGGGAGTAATGAAAAACTGTTTTTT.

Only a few counts were recorded for this clonotype. The chain couples TRBV7-6 to TRBJ1-2, with D unresolved. Germline CDR1 is SGHVS and CDR2 is FNYEAQ. V was cut by 5 bases and J by 0 bases, with 13 bases left in between. This CDR3 is 15 amino acids long. The CDR3: CASSNPGGTNYGYTF. In nucleotides, the CDR3 is TGTGCCAGCAGCAACCCGGGAGGTACTAACTATGGCTACACCTTC.

Comment on this clonotype: With a much larger clone just one base away, this may be a read error. V usage is TRBV7-2 and J usage is TRBJ2-3; TRBD2 might be the D (7 bases). CDR3 length: 14 residues. Trimming removed 6 bases from V and 0 bases from J, with 10 bases in between. Germline CDR1 reads SGHTA; CDR2 reads FQGNSA. The CDR3 nucleotides read TGTACCAGCAGACGGGGGGCTAGCACAGATACGCAGTATTTT. Protein product: CTSRRGASTDTQYF.

Ten or more counts support this clonotype. This chain joins TRBV7-2 and TRBJ2-1; TRBD2 matches at 10 bases. The ends lost 5 bases at V and 3 bases at J; junction bases unmatched: 4. The length of the CDR3 is 15 residues. Germline V gene data show CDR1 as SGHTA and CDR2 as FQGNSA. CDR3: CASSTTSGIYNEQFF. In DNA, the CDR3 is TGTGCCAGCAGCACCACTAGCGGGATCTACAATGAGCAGTTCTTC.